The sequence of this T cell receptor (beta chain) was determined in a study of T cell repertoires in cytomegalovirus infection. Findings and caveats of the study: HLA-C-restricted CMV-specific TCR beta clonotypes prevailed in the ex vivo response.

Trimming removed 3 bases from V and 0 bases from J, with 7 bases in between. Germline V gene sequence: CDR1 MNHEY, CDR2 SMNVEV (reference sequence). This CDR3 has 14 amino acids. Points on this clonotype: Its cognate antigen is unknown.

In TCRdb, the reads were re-called with MiXCR into one record per CDR3 protein. The sample holds 750,000 to 900,000 distinct CDR3 sequences, 25% to 30% seen once. This material consisted of cultured CD8+ T cells from PBMCs, taken from culture after CMV antigen stimulation. The source of this sequence is a human donor in good health (CMV status not recorded). Some clones in this sample may be carry-over from other donors' samples. This rearrangement joins TRBV27 to TRBJ2-3, with no clear D. In nucleotides, the CDR3 is TGTGCCAGCAGTTTTACCTCTAGCACAGATACGCAGTATTTT. This sequence encodes CASSFTSSTDTQYF.